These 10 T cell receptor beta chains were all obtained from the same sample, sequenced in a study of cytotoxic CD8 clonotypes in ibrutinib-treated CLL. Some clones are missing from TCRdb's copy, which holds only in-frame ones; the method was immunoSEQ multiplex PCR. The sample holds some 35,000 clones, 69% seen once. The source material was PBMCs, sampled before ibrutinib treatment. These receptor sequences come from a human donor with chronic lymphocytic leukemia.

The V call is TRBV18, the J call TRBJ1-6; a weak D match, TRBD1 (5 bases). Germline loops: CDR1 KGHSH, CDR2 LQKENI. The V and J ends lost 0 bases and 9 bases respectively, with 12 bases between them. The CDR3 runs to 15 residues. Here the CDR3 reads CASSPPGGGISPLHF. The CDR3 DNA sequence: TGTGCCAGCTCACCACCGGGGGGGGGAATTTCACCCCTCCACTTT.

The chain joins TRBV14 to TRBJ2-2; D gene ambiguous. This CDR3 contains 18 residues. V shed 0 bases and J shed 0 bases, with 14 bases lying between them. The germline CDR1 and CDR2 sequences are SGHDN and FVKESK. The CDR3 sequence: CASSQDLGRRTNTGELFF. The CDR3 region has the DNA TGTGCCAGCAGCCAAGATTTGGGCCGGCGAACGAACACCGGGGAGCTGTTTTTT.

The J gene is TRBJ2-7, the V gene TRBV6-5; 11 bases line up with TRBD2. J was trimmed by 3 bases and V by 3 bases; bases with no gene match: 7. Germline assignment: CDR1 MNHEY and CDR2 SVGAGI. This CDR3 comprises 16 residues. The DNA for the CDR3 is TGTGCCAGCAGTTATTCCAGACTAGCGGGGAGCTACGAGCAGTACTTC. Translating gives CASSYSRLAGSYEQYF.

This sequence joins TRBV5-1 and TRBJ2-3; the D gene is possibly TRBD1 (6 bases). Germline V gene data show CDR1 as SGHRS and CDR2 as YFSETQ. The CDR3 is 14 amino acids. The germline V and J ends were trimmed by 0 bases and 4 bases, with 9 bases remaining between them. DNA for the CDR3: TGCGCCAGCAGCTTGGATCCAGGGGCAGATACGCAGTATTTT. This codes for CASSLDPGADTQYF.

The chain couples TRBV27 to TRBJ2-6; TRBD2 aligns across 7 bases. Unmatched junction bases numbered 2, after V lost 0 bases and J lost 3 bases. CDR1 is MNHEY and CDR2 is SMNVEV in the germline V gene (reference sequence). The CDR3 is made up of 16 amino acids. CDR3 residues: CASSLSGGVGANVLTF. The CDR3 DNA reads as TGTGCCAGCAGTTTATCGGGAGGGGTTGGGGCCAACGTCCTGACTTTC. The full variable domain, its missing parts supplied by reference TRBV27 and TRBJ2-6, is EAQVTQNPRYLITVTGKKLTVTCSQNMNHEYMSWYRQDPGLGLRQIYYSMNVEVTDKGDVPEGYKVSRKEKRNFPLILESPSPNQTSLYFCASSLSGGVGANVLTFGAGSRLTVL.

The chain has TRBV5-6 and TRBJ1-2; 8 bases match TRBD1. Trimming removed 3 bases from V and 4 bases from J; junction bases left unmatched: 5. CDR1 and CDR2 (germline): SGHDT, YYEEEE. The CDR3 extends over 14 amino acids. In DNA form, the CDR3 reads TGTGCCAGCAGCTATGACACAGGGGGCTATGGCTACACCTTC. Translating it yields CASSYDTGGYGYTF.

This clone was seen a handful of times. The CDR3 sequence is CASREEGRATGELFF. The DNA for the CDR3 is TGTGCCAGTAGGGAGGAGGGCCGGGCCACCGGGGAGCTGTTTTTT. V is TRBV19 and J is TRBJ2-2; D perhaps matches TRBD2 (6 bases). V lost 6 bases to trimming and J lost 4 bases, with 15 bases between them. CDR1 and CDR2 from the germline V gene are LNHDA and SQIVND (reference sequence). The CDR3 extends over 15 amino acids.

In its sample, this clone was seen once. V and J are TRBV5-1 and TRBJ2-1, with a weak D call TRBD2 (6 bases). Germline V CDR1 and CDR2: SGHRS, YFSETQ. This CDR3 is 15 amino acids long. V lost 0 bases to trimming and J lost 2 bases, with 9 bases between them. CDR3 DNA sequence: TGCGCCAGCAGCTTGGCCGGGAGTACCTACAATGAGCAGTTCTTC. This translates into CASSLAGSTYNEQFF.

This chain's CDR3 is CASSPSGTGTYEQYF. The DNA for the CDR3 is TGTGCCAGCAGTCCCTCTGGGACAGGGACCTACGAGCAGTACTTC. The V gene is TRBV6-5, the J gene TRBJ2-7, with TRBD1 matching over 9 bases. With V trimmed by 5 bases and J by 2 bases, 7 bases remained unmatched. The V gene's germline CDR1 is MNHEY and CDR2 SVGAGI. This CDR3 spans 15 amino acids.

CDR3 sequence: CASIRGGGTEAFF. CDR3 coding DNA: TGTGCCTCCATCCGGGGAGGGGGCACTGAAGCTTTCTTT. This sequence joins TRBV28 and TRBJ1-1; possible D gene TRBD1, 6 bases. Trimming left V 11 bases short and J 4 bases short, with 17 bases between. CDR3 size: 13 residues. Germline CDR1 reads MDHEN; CDR2 reads SYDVKM.